A selection of T cell receptor beta chains follows, all from one sample in a study of cytomegalovirus exposure and HLA in healthy donors. Data came from immunoSEQ multiplex PCR; TCRdb stores just in-frame clones and leaves some out. The sample has tens of thousands of clones, approximately 94% seen once. Sequencing was carried out using PBMCs. The receptors derive from a woman aged 18 to 35 in good health and CMV-seropositive. Each CDR3 is given with its conserved first and last residue. The D gene is left open where the match is weak. Part of the rows lack a size; the others show once, few, many or a class for expanded clones.

DNA: TGTGCCAGCAGTGATGGGACTAGCGGTTCTTCGGCGGCCCAGTACTTC; CDR3: CASSDGTSGSSAAQYF; D: TRBD2; V: TRBV2; J: TRBJ2-5; size: NA
DNA: TGTGCCATCAGTTCGGGAGTCAAAGGTCTCTATGGCTACACCTTC; CDR3: CAISSGVKGLYGYTF; D: NA; V: TRBV10-3; J: TRBJ1-2; size: NA
DNA: TGTGCCAGCAGTGGGACAGTAAGATCCCGCTCTGGGGCCAACGTCCTGACTTTC; CDR3: CASSGTVRSRSGANVLTF; D: NA; V: TRBV21-1; J: TRBJ2-6; size: NA
DNA: TGTGCCACCAGCAGAGATGGAGCCACTGAAGCTTTCTTT; CDR3: CATSRDGATEAFF; D: NA; V: TRBV15; J: TRBJ1-1; size: NA
DNA: TGTGCCAGCAGTTTAGGGGACAGGGTGAACACTGAAGCTTTCTTT; CDR3: CASSLGDRVNTEAFF; D: TRBD1; V: TRBV28; J: TRBJ1-1; size: NA
DNA: TGTGCCAGCAGCTTAACGCCAGGCGGGGGGGCCGTGTTCTTC; CDR3: CASSLTPGGGAVFF; D: TRBD2; V: TRBV7-6; J: TRBJ2-1; size: once
DNA: TGCGCCAGCAGCCCGGACAGGGCGCTAACGAACACTGAAGCTTTCTTT; CDR3: CASSPDRALTNTEAFF; D: TRBD1; V: TRBV5-1; J: TRBJ1-1; size: NA
DNA: TGTGCCAGCAGCGCACACTCCGGGGGGCGCAGCACTGAAGCTTTCTTT; CDR3: CASSAHSGGRSTEAFF; D: NA; V: TRBV9; J: TRBJ1-1; size: NA
DNA: TGTGCCAGCAGTGAACGAGCAGGTTTGAATGAGCAGTTCTTC; CDR3: CASSERAGLNEQFF; D: NA; V: TRBV2; J: TRBJ2-1; size: NA
DNA: TGTGCCACAACAAGGAGTGAGACAGATACGCAGTATTTT; CDR3: CATTRSETDTQYF; D: NA; V: TRBV28; J: TRBJ2-3; size: NA
DNA: TGTGCCAGCAGCTTGTCTAGCGCGAGGAAAGAGACCCAGTACTTC; CDR3: CASSLSSARKETQYF; D: NA; V: TRBV5-4; J: TRBJ2-5; size: NA
DNA: TGCGCCAGCAGCTTGGGGCCAGGGGGTGAAGCTTTCTTT; CDR3: CASSLGPGGEAFF; D: TRBD1; V: TRBV5-1; J: TRBJ1-1; size: NA
DNA: TGTGCCAGCGACACAGGGGGGACTAATGAAAAACTGTTTTTT; CDR3: CASDTGGTNEKLFF; D: TRBD1; V: TRBV28; J: TRBJ1-4; size: NA
DNA: TGCGCCAGCAGCTTGTCGACGGGAGGCTACGAGCAGTACTTC; CDR3: CASSLSTGGYEQYF; D: TRBD2; V: TRBV5-1; J: TRBJ2-7; size: NA
DNA: TGTGCCAGCAGTTTTAGAGGGGGTTATATTGGGAACCCCGCTGAAGCTTTCTTT; CDR3: CASSFRGGYIGNPAEAFF; D: NA; V: TRBV28; J: TRBJ1-1; size: NA
DNA: TGTGCCAGCAGTGAAGGGCGGGGGTCTATGTTGAGGATGCAGTTCTTC; CDR3: CASSEGRGSMLRMQFF; D: TRBD2; V: TRBV6-1; J: TRBJ2-1; size: NA
DNA: TGTGCCAGCAGTTTTTGGGACTACCGAACCTACGAGCAGTACTTC; CDR3: CASSFWDYRTYEQYF; D: TRBD2; V: TRBV28; J: TRBJ2-7; size: NA
DNA: TGTGCCAGCAGCCCCCGGGACAGGGCTAAAAATGAGCAGTTCTTC; CDR3: CASSPRDRAKNEQFF; D: TRBD1; V: TRBV5-8; J: TRBJ2-1; size: NA
DNA: TGTGCCAGCAGGCCGGGACTAGCGGGCAATGAGCAGTTCTTC; CDR3: CASRPGLAGNEQFF; D: TRBD2; V: TRBV5-4; J: TRBJ2-1; size: NA
DNA: TGTGCCAGCAGGGACAGGGGCTGGACTGAAGCTTTCTTT; CDR3: CASRDRGWTEAFF; D: TRBD1; V: TRBV6-5; J: TRBJ1-1; size: NA
DNA: TGTGCCAGCAAGATCTCGGACAGTAACACTGAAGCTTTCTTT; CDR3: CASKISDSNTEAFF; D: NA; V: TRBV28; J: TRBJ1-1; size: NA
DNA: TGCGCCAGCAGCTTGGTTCGGGACATCCCAGGGACAGATACGCAGTATTTT; CDR3: CASSLVRDIPGTDTQYF; D: NA; V: TRBV5-1; J: TRBJ2-3; size: NA
DNA: TGTGCCAGCAGCTTTTACAGGCGACAAGAGACCCAGTACTTC; CDR3: CASSFYRRQETQYF; D: NA; V: TRBV7-2; J: TRBJ2-5; size: NA
DNA: TGTGCCAGCACCTCAGTTGGGAGGGGATTACTTGATTCACCCCTCCACTTT; CDR3: CASTSVGRGLLDSPLHF; D: NA; V: TRBV28; J: TRBJ1-6; size: NA
DNA: TGTGCCAGCAGTTTATACCTCCCGTTGATAGCGGGAGTGGTCTACGAGCAGTACTTC; CDR3: CASSLYLPLIAGVVYEQYF; D: TRBD2; V: TRBV27; J: TRBJ2-7; size: NA
DNA: TGTGCCACATACGGGGGGGCGACAGAGACCCAGTACTTC; CDR3: CATYGGATETQYF; D: TRBD2; V: TRBV7-2; J: TRBJ2-5; size: NA
DNA: TGCGCCAGCAGGGTGGCGGGGGGCCCTAACAATGAGCAGTTCTTC; CDR3: CASRVAGGPNNEQFF; D: TRBD2; V: TRBV5-1; J: TRBJ2-1; size: NA
DNA: TGTGCCAGTAGTATCCTTGGGACAGGGGGCTATGGCTACACCTTC; CDR3: CASSILGTGGYGYTF; D: TRBD1; V: TRBV19; J: TRBJ1-2; size: few
DNA: TGTGCCAGCACCCGGGGGACTAGCGGGAATGGGCAGTTCTTC; CDR3: CASTRGTSGNGQFF; D: TRBD2; V: TRBV28; J: TRBJ2-1; size: NA
DNA: TGTGCCAGTAGTCCCTCGACAGGGGGCAATGAGCAGTTCTTC; CDR3: CASSPSTGGNEQFF; D: TRBD1; V: TRBV19; J: TRBJ2-1; size: NA
DNA: TGCGCCAGCAGCCGTGCCGGGACAGGGTACAATGAGCAGTTCTTC; CDR3: CASSRAGTGYNEQFF; D: TRBD1; V: TRBV5-1; J: TRBJ2-1; size: once
DNA: TGCGCCAGCAATCAGGGACAAAACACCGGGGAGCTGTTTTTT; CDR3: CASNQGQNTGELFF; D: NA; V: TRBV5-1; J: TRBJ2-2; size: NA
DNA: TGTGCCAGCAGTTACTCGATTAATAACTACGTTGGGGATACGCAGTATTTT; CDR3: CASSYSINNYVGDTQYF; D: NA; V: TRBV6-8; J: TRBJ2-3; size: NA
DNA: TGTGCCAGCAGCCTATTACTAGCGGGAGGGCCCTCCGAGCAGTACTTC; CDR3: CASSLLLAGGPSEQYF; D: TRBD2; V: TRBV5-4; J: TRBJ2-7; size: NA
DNA: TGTGCCAGCAGTTTCGGGACTAGCGGTCCCTACAATGAGCAGTTCTTC; CDR3: CASSFGTSGPYNEQFF; D: TRBD2; V: TRBV28; J: TRBJ2-1; size: NA
DNA: TGTGCCAGCAGCCAGGGTATCTCGGGAAACACCATATATTTT; CDR3: CASSQGISGNTIYF; D: NA; V: TRBV27; J: TRBJ1-3; size: NA
DNA: TGTGCCAGTAGTACCGACAGGGTGATTGGTGAAAAACTGTTTTTT; CDR3: CASSTDRVIGEKLFF; D: TRBD1; V: TRBV19; J: TRBJ1-4; size: NA
DNA: TGTGCCAGCAGCTCTCGGGAGAGTCATGAGCAGTTCTTC; CDR3: CASSSRESHEQFF; D: NA; V: TRBV7-3; J: TRBJ2-1; size: NA
DNA: TGTGCTAGCAGCCCTCTGACGGGAACTAATGAAAAACTGTTTTTT; CDR3: CASSPLTGTNEKLFF; D: NA; V: TRBV7-7; J: TRBJ1-4; size: once
DNA: TGCGCCAGCAGCCCTCAAGGCGGGGTCGGTGGTGAAGCTTTCTTT; CDR3: CASSPQGGVGGEAFF; D: NA; V: TRBV4-3; J: TRBJ1-1; size: once
DNA: TGTGCCAGCAGTAGAGTGTCAGGGGGGGAGCAGTTCTTC; CDR3: CASSRVSGGEQFF; D: NA; V: TRBV27; J: TRBJ2-1; size: NA